The rows below give T cell receptor beta chains drawn from one sample of a study of T cells in Graves' hyperthyroidism and ophthalmopathy. One entry per CDR3 protein results from TCRdb running MiXCR on the multiplex PCR reads. The sample consists of approximately 560,000 distinct CDR3 sequences, roughly 14% of them appearing once. Specimen: blood. Receptors originate from a woman in her 30s with Graves' hyperthyroidism. Each CDR3 is given with its conserved first and last residue. The D gene is left open where the match is weak. Where a row states a size, it is once, few, many or the class of an expanded clone; other rows omit it.

d_gene: NA; abundance: many; v_gene: TRBV2; j_gene: TRBJ1-2; CDR3nt: TGTGCCAGCAGTGAGGTCCCGGGGGAAGTCTATGGCTACACCTTC; CDR3aa: CASSEVPGEVYGYTF
d_gene: NA; abundance: many; v_gene: TRBV20-1; j_gene: TRBJ2-2; CDR3nt: TGCAGTGCTAGGGGGGGTAGCGGTTACCCCACCGGGGAGCTGTTTTTT; CDR3aa: CSARGGSGYPTGELFF
d_gene: TRBD2; abundance: few; v_gene: TRBV7-9; j_gene: TRBJ2-7; CDR3nt: TGTGCCAGCAGCTATAGCGGGAACGAGCAGTACTTC; CDR3aa: CASSYSGNEQYF
d_gene: NA; abundance: NA; v_gene: TRBV29-1; j_gene: TRBJ2-5; CDR3nt: TGCAGCGTTGAAGTGTTCGGGGCCCAAGAGACCCAGTACTTC; CDR3aa: CSVEVFGAQETQYF
d_gene: TRBD2; abundance: many; v_gene: TRBV5-6; j_gene: TRBJ2-3; CDR3nt: TGTGCCAGCAGCTCGATGGGACTAGCTTTAGGAGATACGCAGTATTTT; CDR3aa: CASSSMGLALGDTQYF
d_gene: NA; abundance: many; v_gene: TRBV4-1; j_gene: TRBJ2-1; CDR3nt: TGCGCCAGCAGCCAGCCCCGACTACGATCATACAATGAGCAGTTCTTC; CDR3aa: CASSQPRLRSYNEQFF
d_gene: TRBD1; abundance: NA; v_gene: TRBV7-9; j_gene: TRBJ2-3; CDR3nt: TGTGCCAGCAGCGACGGGACAGGGTCGGCAGATACGCAGTATTTT; CDR3aa: CASSDGTGSADTQYF
d_gene: TRBD2; abundance: NA; v_gene: TRBV29-1; j_gene: TRBJ2-1; CDR3nt: TGCAGCGTTGAAGCTTTTCGTCCCGGGACTAGCGGGAGGGCCATGAGAGGCAATGAGCAGTTCTTC; CDR3aa: CSVEAFRPGTSGRAMRGNEQFF
d_gene: TRBD2; abundance: NA; v_gene: TRBV5-1; j_gene: TRBJ2-7; CDR3nt: TGTGCCGGCAATAGCGGGAGGGAACCCTACGAGCAGTACTTC; CDR3aa: CAGNSGREPYEQYF
d_gene: NA; abundance: NA; v_gene: TRBV28; j_gene: TRBJ2-1; CDR3nt: TGTGCCAGCAGACAAGGGGGGGGGAATGAGCAGTTCTTC; CDR3aa: CASRQGGGNEQFF
d_gene: NA; abundance: many; v_gene: TRBV12-3/TRBV12-4; j_gene: TRBJ1-2; CDR3nt: TGTGCCAGCAGTTTTTCAGGCAGGGGCGGGGGCTACACCTTC; CDR3aa: CASSFSGRGGGYTF
d_gene: NA; abundance: few; v_gene: TRBV19; j_gene: TRBJ1-1; CDR3nt: TGTGCCAGTAGGGCCGGGAACACGAACACTGAAGCTTTCTTT; CDR3aa: CASRAGNTNTEAFF
d_gene: NA; abundance: NA; v_gene: TRBV20-1; j_gene: TRBJ2-2; CDR3nt: TGCAGTGTCGGCAGTATGGCGGAGGCCACCGGGGAGCAGTTTTTT; CDR3aa: CSVGSMAEATGEQFF
d_gene: TRBD1; abundance: NA; v_gene: TRBV25-1; j_gene: TRBJ2-5; CDR3nt: TGTGCCAGCAGTGAGAGCCAGAGCAGGGGGGAGACCCAGTACTTC; CDR3aa: CASSESQSRGETQYF
d_gene: TRBD2; abundance: many; v_gene: TRBV20-1; j_gene: TRBJ2-1; CDR3nt: TGCAGTGCTTCCCACAGTCCTAGCGGGAGGGGTGAGCAGTTCTTC; CDR3aa: CSASHSPSGRGEQFF
d_gene: NA; abundance: many; v_gene: TRBV12-3/TRBV12-4; j_gene: TRBJ1-5; CDR3nt: TGTGCCAGTTGTTGGGGGCACAATCAGCCCCAGCATTTT; CDR3aa: CASCWGHNQPQHF
d_gene: NA; abundance: NA; v_gene: TRBV27; j_gene: TRBJ1-2; CDR3nt: TGTGCCAGCAGTCCCCGGGGTAGATGGTATGGCTACACCTTC; CDR3aa: CASSPRGRWYGYTF
d_gene: NA; abundance: many; v_gene: TRBV7-9; j_gene: TRBJ2-7; CDR3nt: TGTGCCAGCAGCCTGACCTATTACGAGCAGTACTTC; CDR3aa: CASSLTYYEQYF
d_gene: TRBD2; abundance: NA; v_gene: TRBV27; j_gene: TRBJ2-1; CDR3nt: TGTGCCAGCAGTTTAAGGGCTAGCGGGAGGCCCACGGTCAATGAGCAGTTCTTC; CDR3aa: CASSLRASGRPTVNEQFF
d_gene: TRBD2; abundance: NA; v_gene: TRBV11-3; j_gene: TRBJ2-6; CDR3nt: TGTGCCAGCAGCCCGACTAGCGGGAACTCTGGGGCCAACGTCCTGACTTTC; CDR3aa: CASSPTSGNSGANVLTF
d_gene: NA; abundance: many; v_gene: TRBV6-5; j_gene: TRBJ2-2; CDR3nt: TGTGCCAGCAGTTACTCTACGAGGGGCGGGGAGCTGTTTTTT; CDR3aa: CASSYSTRGGELFF
d_gene: NA; abundance: many; v_gene: TRBV5-1; j_gene: TRBJ2-2; CDR3nt: TGCGCCAGCACCTTCTGGGGTACCGGGGAGCTGTTTTTT; CDR3aa: CASTFWGTGELFF
d_gene: NA; abundance: NA; v_gene: TRBV27; j_gene: TRBJ1-6; CDR3nt: TGTGCCAGCAGATTCGGCGGGAGCTCCTATAATTCACCCCTCCACTTT; CDR3aa: CASRFGGSSYNSPLHF
d_gene: NA; abundance: many; v_gene: TRBV2; j_gene: TRBJ1-1; CDR3nt: TGTGCCAGCAGTGAAGGACCGCTACGCGGAGCTTTCTTT; CDR3aa: CASSEGPLRGAFF
d_gene: TRBD2; abundance: many; v_gene: TRBV2; j_gene: TRBJ2-1; CDR3nt: TGTGCCACCTGGACTAGCGGGGGCTACAATGAGCAGTTCTTC; CDR3aa: CATWTSGGYNEQFF
d_gene: NA; abundance: many; v_gene: TRBV7-2; j_gene: TRBJ2-7; CDR3nt: TGTGCCAGCAGCCTCCTCTCCGAGCAGTACTTC; CDR3aa: CASSLLSEQYF
d_gene: TRBD2; abundance: NA; v_gene: TRBV7-9; j_gene: TRBJ2-1; CDR3nt: TGTGCCAGCAGCCCCCCTTTTGTAGCGGGAGGTAGGGGGGAGCAGTTCTTC; CDR3aa: CASSPPFVAGGRGEQFF
d_gene: TRBD1; abundance: many; v_gene: TRBV12-3/TRBV12-4; j_gene: TRBJ1-1; CDR3nt: TGTGCCAGCAGTTCTATCACAGGGGGGACTGAAGCTTTCTTT; CDR3aa: CASSSITGGTEAFF
d_gene: TRBD2; abundance: few; v_gene: TRBV6-5; j_gene: TRBJ2-1; CDR3nt: TGTGCCAGCAGTTACTCCAGGGGTACTAGCGGGAGCGGTGAGCAGTTCTTC; CDR3aa: CASSYSRGTSGSGEQFF
d_gene: TRBD2; abundance: many; v_gene: TRBV27; j_gene: TRBJ2-1; CDR3nt: TGTGCCAGCATGTTCATCGCGGGAGGCCATACTGAGCAGTTCTTC; CDR3aa: CASMFIAGGHTEQFF
d_gene: TRBD2; abundance: NA; v_gene: TRBV20-1; j_gene: TRBJ2-5; CDR3nt: TGCAGTGCTGGAACGCGGGAGATGTTCCAAGAGACCCAGTACTTC; CDR3aa: CSAGTREMFQETQYF
d_gene: TRBD1; abundance: many; v_gene: TRBV20-1; j_gene: TRBJ2-7; CDR3nt: TGCAGTGCTAGAGATTGGGACAGGGGTCTCGGCGAGCAGTACTTC; CDR3aa: CSARDWDRGLGEQYF
d_gene: NA; abundance: few; v_gene: TRBV20-1; j_gene: TRBJ1-2; CDR3nt: TGCAGTGCTCTGGACAGTACTAACTATGGCTACACCTTC; CDR3aa: CSALDSTNYGYTF
d_gene: NA; abundance: NA; v_gene: TRBV12-3/TRBV12-4; j_gene: TRBJ2-2; CDR3nt: TGTGCCAGCAGTTTAGGTGGTGGGGTGAACACCGGGGAGCTGTTTTTT; CDR3aa: CASSLGGGVNTGELFF
d_gene: TRBD1; abundance: few; v_gene: TRBV6-6; j_gene: TRBJ1-1; CDR3nt: TGTGCCAGCAGTTACCAAGGACAGGAAAGTTATTCTTGGAACACTGAAGCTTTCTTT; CDR3aa: CASSYQGQESYSWNTEAFF
d_gene: NA; abundance: many; v_gene: TRBV7-9; j_gene: TRBJ1-2; CDR3nt: TGTGCCAGCAGCTCCCCAGTACTGGATGGCTACACCTTC; CDR3aa: CASSSPVLDGYTF
d_gene: NA; abundance: NA; v_gene: TRBV27; j_gene: TRBJ2-3; CDR3nt: TGTGCCAGCAGTCGATACCTTAGCACAGATACGCAGTATTTT; CDR3aa: CASSRYLSTDTQYF
d_gene: NA; abundance: NA; v_gene: TRBV15; j_gene: TRBJ1-4; CDR3nt: TGTGTCCGTGGTCCTAATGAAAAACTGTTTTTT; CDR3aa: CVRGPNEKLFF
d_gene: NA; abundance: many; v_gene: TRBV5-1; j_gene: TRBJ2-2; CDR3nt: TGCGCCAGCAGTCGACAGGGGAGGGACACCGGGGAGCTGTTTTTT; CDR3aa: CASSRQGRDTGELFF
d_gene: TRBD2; abundance: many; v_gene: TRBV7-2; j_gene: TRBJ2-1; CDR3nt: TGTGCCAGCAGCACCACCGGGACTAGCGGGAGAGGGAGGAATGAGCAGTTCTTC; CDR3aa: CASSTTGTSGRGRNEQFF
d_gene: TRBD2; abundance: NA; v_gene: TRBV7-2; j_gene: TRBJ2-3; CDR3nt: TGTGCCAGCCGACGGACTAGCGGGAGTGGTGGCACAGATACGCAGTATTTT; CDR3aa: CASRRTSGSGGTDTQYF
d_gene: NA; abundance: many; v_gene: TRBV11-2; j_gene: TRBJ1-6; CDR3nt: TGTGCCAGCAGCTTAGCGAGGACTTCACCCCTCCACTTT; CDR3aa: CASSLARTSPLHF
d_gene: NA; abundance: few; v_gene: TRBV9; j_gene: TRBJ2-7; CDR3nt: TGTGCCAGCAGTGCTCTCGGGGACGACGACGAGCAGTACTTC; CDR3aa: CASSALGDDDEQYF
d_gene: NA; abundance: few; v_gene: TRBV4-2; j_gene: TRBJ2-2; CDR3nt: NA; CDR3aa: CASSQDRATLRAGELFF
d_gene: NA; abundance: many; v_gene: TRBV3-1; j_gene: TRBJ2-3; CDR3nt: TGTGCCAGCAGCCAAGCGGTTACAGATACGCAGTATTTT; CDR3aa: CASSQAVTDTQYF
d_gene: NA; abundance: NA; v_gene: TRBV20-1; j_gene: TRBJ2-7; CDR3nt: TGCAGTGCTAGAAGGGGCTCCTACGAGCAGTACTTC; CDR3aa: CSARRGSYEQYF